This T cell receptor beta chain stems from a study of beta chain features in type 1 diabetes. Isolated RNA was reverse transcribed in full, so expressed TCRB transcripts were sequenced. Some clones are missing from TCRdb's copy, which holds only in-frame ones; the method was immunoSEQ multiplex PCR. The data hold about 900,000 clones, with about a sixth observed a single time. Germline CDR1 reads SGHNT; CDR2 reads YYREEE (reference sequence). The CDR3 loop spans 14 amino acids. This clone turned up a few times. One end of the junction is discordant with germline, which a read error may explain. One heparinised draw, averaging around 120 mL, was taken per donor.

The receptor was isolated from a woman between 18 and 30 years old in good health. Sequenced material: naive CD4+ T cells from blood. V and J are TRBV5-4 and TRBJ2-2; D is unresolved. This CDR3 is CASSRQRNTGELFF. CDR3 nucleotides: TGCGCCAGCAGTAGGCAGAGGAACACCGGGGAGCTGTTTTTT.